The clone carrying this TCR beta chain occurred a few times. Its antigen is currently unknown. Alongside a J-beta primer mix, a sample-barcoded 5' primer served in a second PCR lasting about 7 to 12 cycles. TCRdb processed the 5' RACE reads anew with MiXCR; each CDR3 protein has one entry. The sample shows hundreds of thousands of distinct CDR3 sequences, roughly 21% of them seen only once. The data derive from a study of blood T cells in healthy people across ages. Points from the study as a whole: Estimated diversity across one million T cells was deemed an underestimate.

Each sample used at least 6 million PBMCs. Samples each yielded at least 5.5 micrograms of total RNA. Trimming cost V 1 base and J 9 bases, with 13 bases left between them. Germline V gives CDR1 DFQATT, CDR2 SNEGSKA (reference sequence). The CDR3 sequence is 13 residues long. This TCR came from a man in his 70s in good health. The sequencing sample was made of blood. This chain joins TRBV20-1 and TRBJ2-4; possibly TRBD2 for D (5 bases). CDR3 region: CSARVSREGIQYF. As DNA, the CDR3 is TGCAGTGCTAGAGTATCCCGCGAGGGCATTCAGTACTTC.